This note documents a single T cell receptor beta chain sequence. The target antigen is unknown. This sample was taken from a study of cytomegalovirus exposure and HLA in healthy donors. The method was immunoSEQ multiplex PCR; TCRdb's version includes in-frame clones alone and lacks a portion of them. The sample lists some 78,000 clones, around 96% seen once, with 1.6% in the top ten. The study drew the donors from its 120-subject validation cohort, separate from the approximately 690-subject first cohort. The CDR3 totals 19 residues. Per germline, CDR1 SGHVS and CDR2 FQNEAQ. V lost 5 bases and J lost 6; bases outside the gene matches: 21. The study's findings and limits: Rarity held for most TCR sequences, but there were some public TCRs that occurred in many donors. A later analysis found first-cohort TCR clusters tended to co-occur in the 130 or so validation repertoires. According to the study, 180 or so TCR beta chains were cytomegalovirus-associated.

The gene calls are TRBV7-8 and TRBJ1-4; TRBD1 agrees at 7 bases. The sequenced sample consisted of PBMCs. The TCR comes from a man aged 18 to 29 in good health and CMV-seropositive. CDR3: CASSPKPNVDREGDEKLFF. CDR3 coding DNA: TGTGCCAGCAGCCCAAAGCCGAACGTCGACAGGGAAGGCGATGAAAAACTGTTTTTT.